A single sample gave rise to the 26 T cell receptor beta chains below, sequenced in a study of cytomegalovirus exposure and HLA in healthy donors. PCR employed 60 Vbeta and 13 Jbeta primers. This table comes from immunoSEQ multiplex PCR, and its TCRdb copy is limited to in-frame clones, with some not included. The sample consists of some 150,000 clones, approximately 79% of them appearing once. Sequencing was done on a sample of PBMCs. These receptors were collected from a man aged 40-55 years in good health and CMV-seropositive.

This clone came up once. The genes are TRBV4-1 and TRBJ1-6; D not certain. Trimming stripped 1 base from V and 13 bases from J, with 26 bases between. This CDR3 comprises 18 residues. Germline CDR1 is MGHRA and CDR2 is YSYEKL. The CDR3 DNA follows: TGCGCCAGCAGCCAAGCCCCAGAGGGAGGCCGGCAGTTTGTGCCCCTCCACTTT. This translates into CASSQAPEGGRQFVPLHF.

This clone was observed a single time. The sample holds other DNA sequences that translate to the same CDR3. The chain has TRBV5-6 and TRBJ2-3, with 9 bases lining up with TRBD2. The CDR3 is 19 amino acids. J gave up 2 bases and V 3 bases, and 16 bases lay outside the gene matches. CDR1 is SGHDT and CDR2 is YYEEEE in the germline V gene. CDR3 DNA: TGTGCCAGCAGCTCCCGAGGTCTTAGCGGGAGAGAAAACACAGATACGCAGTATTTT. Amino acids: CASSSRGLSGRENTDTQYF.

This clone has only a few counts. The CDR3 reads CASSQNPDRGLTYEQYF. The CDR3 coding sequence is TGCGCCAGCAGCCAAAACCCGGACAGGGGGTTGACCTACGAGCAGTACTTC. The genes are TRBV4-1 and TRBJ2-7, with 10 bases that match TRBD1. V dropped 2 bases and J dropped 2; count of bases not matched to a gene: 9. The CDR3 length is 17 residues. Germline CDR1 is MGHRA and CDR2 is YSYEKL.

This clone is a singleton in its sample. The V gene is TRBV6-1, the J gene TRBJ1-2; D gene unclear. In germline, CDR1 is MNHNS, CDR2 SASEGT. Trimming shortened V by 5 bases and J by 6 bases, and 19 bases separated the two germline ends. There are 15 residues in the CDR3. The CDR3 spells CASSSILGGSDGYTF. The CDR3 DNA is TGTGCCAGCAGTTCGATACTGGGAGGTAGCGATGGCTACACCTTC.

This chain joins TRBV11-3 and TRBJ2-1; 10 positions agree with TRBD1. Looked up from germline, CDR1 is SGHNT and CDR2 is YENEEA. The CDR3 is 13 residues long. Trimming cost V 5 bases and J 12 bases; bases outside gene matches: 7. DNA for the CDR3: TGTGCCAGCAGCCCAGACAGGGGGCGCGGGCAGTTCTTC. This codes for CASSPDRGRGQFF. The whole variable domain, filled in from reference TRBV11-3 and TRBJ2-1, reads EAGVVQSPRYKIIEKKQPVAFWCNPISGHNTLYWYLQNLGQGPELLIRYENEEAVDDSQLPKDRFSAERLKGVDSTLKIQPAELGDSAVYLCASSPDRGRGQFFGPGTRLTVL.

In DNA, the CDR3 is TGTGCCAGCAGCTTAGAAACCGGGACAGGGGTTTCACCCCTCCACTTT. This sequence encodes CASSLETGTGVSPLHF. The chain joins TRBV11-3 to TRBJ1-6; 10 bases align to TRBD1. CDR1 is SGHNT and CDR2 is YENEEA in the germline V gene. CDR3 length equals 16 residues. V lost 0 bases to trimming and J lost 9 bases; unmatched junction nucleotides: 5.

The chain recombines TRBV27 with TRBJ2-1; D may be TRBD2 (5 bases). V was pared by 6 bases and J by 8 bases, with 11 bases between. The CDR3 extends over 12 amino acids. The germline CDR1 and CDR2 sequences are MNHEY and SMNVEV (reference sequence). In DNA, the CDR3 is TGTGCCAGCAGCGGAGGAGGCTATGAGCAGTTCTTC. Protein sequence: CASSGGGYEQFF.

About this clone: The same CDR3 also results from other DNA sequences found in this sample. The chain combines TRBV5-1 with TRBJ2-3, with TRBD1 matching 8 bases. The CDR3 is 15 residues long. Germline V gene lookup returns CDR1 SGHRS and CDR2 YFSETQ. The ends lost 4 bases at V and 0 bases at J; junction bases unmatched: 4. This chain's CDR3 is CASSLGQGSTDTQYF. The DNA for the CDR3 is TGCGCCAGCAGCCTCGGACAGGGTAGCACAGATACGCAGTATTTT.

In this sample, this clone turned up a few times. The chain is built from TRBV18 and TRBJ1-5; a weak D match, TRBD1 (6 bases). Germline lookup yields CDR1 KGHSH and CDR2 LQKENI. The CDR3 loop spans 13 amino acids. V gave up 2 bases and J gave up 8 bases, with 10 bases separating them. CDR3: CASSPGGGEPQHF. CDR3 coding DNA: TGTGCCAGCTCACCAGGGGGCGGCGAGCCCCAGCATTTT.

This clone came up a few times. The identical CDR3 is also encoded by other nucleotide sequences in the sample. The chain links TRBV10-1 to TRBJ2-2, with D perhaps TRBD2 (5 bases). The CDR3 has 15 amino acids. CDR1 is WNHNN and CDR2 is SYGVQD in the germline V gene (reference sequence). Trimming took off 0 bases at V and 4 bases at J, with 9 bases between the two ends. The CDR3 reads CASSESRGGTGELFF. In DNA form, the CDR3 reads TGCGCCAGCAGTGAGTCTCGGGGTGGCACCGGGGAGCTGTTTTTT.

This clone was seen a few times. The chain carries TRBV2 and TRBJ2-7, with 13 bases matching TRBD2. The CDR3 length is 18 residues. Trimming at V came to 6 bases and at J to 0 bases, leaving 11 bases not matched to a gene. Germline loops: CDR1 SNHLY, CDR2 FYNNEI. The CDR3 spells CASREGLAGPYSSYEQYF. As DNA, the CDR3 is TGTGCCAGCAGGGAGGGACTAGCGGGACCCTATAGCTCCTACGAGCAGTACTTC.

A few counts support this clone. V is TRBV7-9 and J is TRBJ2-1; D is possibly TRBD2 (6 bases). The CDR3 loop spans 14 amino acids. V was clipped by 5 bases and J by 4 bases, with 12 bases between them. Germline V gene sequence: CDR1 SEHNR, CDR2 FQNEAQ (reference sequence). The DNA of the CDR3 is TGTGCCAGCAGCGGCCAGGGACTTTACAATGAGCAGTTCTTC. Residues: CASSGQGLYNEQFF. The entire variable domain, with the rest obtained from reference TRBV7-9 and TRBJ2-1, is as follows: DTGVSQNPRHKITKRGQNVTFRCDPISEHNRLYWYRQTLGQGPEFLTYFQNEAQLEKSRLLSDRFSAERPKGSFSTLEIQRTEQGDSAMYLCASSGQGLYNEQFFGPGTRLTVL.

Concerning this clone: Other DNA sequences from this sample encode an identical CDR3 as well. The chain is built from TRBV11-2 and TRBJ2-5; perhaps TRBD1 as D (6 bases). Trimming took off 1 base at V and 3 bases at J, with 15 bases between the two ends. Germline CDR1 is SGHAT and CDR2 is FQNNGV. The CDR3 totals 16 residues. CDR3 sequence: CASSLGGLMWEETQYF. As DNA, the CDR3 is TGTGCCAGCAGCTTAGGGGGGCTGATGTGGGAAGAGACCCAGTACTTC. The full variable domain, with the rest looked up from reference TRBV11-2 and TRBJ2-5, is EAGVAQSPRYKIIEKRQSVAFWCNPISGHATLYWYQQILGQGPKLLIQFQNNGVVDDSQLPKDRFSAERLKGVDSTLKIQPAKLEDSAVYLCASSLGGLMWEETQYFGPGTRLLVL.

The chain links TRBV19 to TRBJ1-6; 10 nucleotides align to TRBD1. Trimming removed 0 bases from V and 8 bases from J; junction bases left unmatched: 4. The length of the CDR3 is 16 residues. Looked up from germline, CDR1 is LNHDA and CDR2 is SQIVND (reference sequence). The CDR3, as DNA: TGTGCCAGTAGTATAGAAGACAGGGGGCAGCATTCACCCCTCCACTTT. This encodes CASSIEDRGQHSPLHF.

The J gene is TRBJ2-7, the V gene TRBV5-1; TRBD2 matches 8 bases. The CDR3 spans 14 residues. Germline V CDR1 and CDR2: SGHRS, YFSETQ. V lost 0 bases to trimming and J lost 3 bases; unmatched junction nucleotides: 2. The DNA of the CDR3 is TGCGCCAGCAGCTTGGAAAGCGGGAGCTACGAGCAGTACTTC. It is translated as CASSLESGSYEQYF.

The chain is built from TRBV13 and TRBJ2-5; possible D gene TRBD1, 6 bases. Germline V CDR1 and CDR2: PRHDT, FYEKMQ (reference sequence). Trimming took 2 bases from V and 1 from J, leaving 8 bases between them. This CDR3 has 14 residues. DNA for the CDR3: TGTGCCAGCAGCTTATTAGGGGGCCAAGAGACCCAGTACTTC. Translation: CASSLLGGQETQYF.

This sequence joins TRBV7-5 and TRBJ1-1; the table gives TRBD1 as D, unverified against the DNA. TRBV7-5 is tagged as a pseudogene. The CDR3 sequence is 16 residues long. The CDR3 DNA sequence: TGTGCCAGAAGCCCTCGGACAGGGCAGGAGAACACTGAAGCTTTCTTT. Its translation is CARSPRTGQENTEAFF.

The chain has TRBV2 and TRBJ1-2; TRBD1 is a possible D gene (5 bases). Germline CDR1 is SNHLY and CDR2 is FYNNEI. The CDR3 length is 12 residues. Trimming shortened V by 3 bases and J by 7 bases, and 9 bases separated the two germline ends. In DNA, the CDR3 is TGTGCCAGCAGTGACAGGGTTGCTGGCTACACCTTC. Translation: CASSDRVAGYTF.

This clone was picked up many times. The chain couples TRBV7-3 to TRBJ2-7; D remains unclear. Trimming cost V 3 bases and J 6 bases, with 12 bases left between them. The CDR3 consists of 13 residues. The germline V gene has CDR1 SGHTA and CDR2 FQGTGA. The CDR3 nucleotides read TGTGCCAGCAGCTTTCAACCAGGTCGCGAGCAGTACTTC. Translation: CASSFQPGREQYF.

The table lists this clone with a few counts. The chain couples TRBV6-1 to TRBJ1-5; 7 nucleotides match TRBD1. Per the germline V gene, CDR1 is MNHNS and CDR2 is SASEGT. The CDR3 loop spans 15 amino acids. V lost 5 bases and J lost 0; bases outside the gene matches: 4. The CDR3 DNA sequence: TGTGCCAGCAGTTCCGGGACAGATAGCAATCAGCCCCAGCATTTT. Translation: CASSSGTDSNQPQHF.

The genes are TRBV4-1 and TRBJ2-6; perhaps TRBD2 as D (6 bases). The CDR3 is made up of 17 amino acids. Germline-derived CDR1 and CDR2 are MGHRA and YSYEKL. Between the trimmed V and J ends, which lost 0 bases and 0 bases, there was a span of 9 bases. The CDR3 here is CASSQDRGLSGANVLTF. CDR3 sequence (DNA): TGCGCCAGCAGCCAAGATAGGGGACTCTCTGGGGCCAACGTCCTGACTTTC.

This chain connects TRBV7-9 to TRBJ1-1; 7 bases line up with TRBD1. Germline values: CDR1 SEHNR, CDR2 FQNEAQ (reference sequence). Trimming took 6 bases from V and 11 from J; bases not matched to a gene: 18. This CDR3 region has 15 residues. CDR3 sequence reads: CASSYEEQRGPAAFF. The CDR3 DNA reads TGTGCCAGCAGTTATGAAGAACAAAGGGGGCCGGCGGCTTTCTTT.

The J gene is TRBJ1-3, the V gene TRBV7-2, with D possibly being TRBD1 (6 bases). Trimming pared 5 bases from V and 4 bases from J, leaving 15 bases between. This CDR3 comprises 15 residues. Germline V lookup: CDR1 SGHTA, CDR2 FQGNSA. CDR3 coding DNA: TGTGCCAGCAGCCCACGACCGGGACAAGGAAACACCATATATTTT. Protein sequence: CASSPRPGQGNTIYF.

This rearrangement joins TRBV5-1 to TRBJ2-3, with TRBD2 identical over 8 bases. The junction had 5 bases not matched to a gene; V was cut back by 3 bases and J by 2 bases. This CDR3 is built from 15 residues. The germline V gene has CDR1 SGHRS and CDR2 YFSETQ. CDR3 coding DNA: TGCGCCAGCAGCTCTGGACTAGCCCCCACAGATACGCAGTATTTT. The encoded protein is CASSSGLAPTDTQYF.

J is TRBJ2-5 and V is TRBV6-6, with TRBD2 matching 10 bases. This CDR3 region has 16 residues. Unmatched junction bases numbered 6, after V lost 0 bases and J lost 5 bases. Looked up from germline, CDR1 is MNHNY and CDR2 is SVGAGI (reference sequence). The CDR3 DNA reads TGTGCCAGCAGTTACTCTTCTAGCGGGAGCGGCGAGACCCAGTACTTC. Translation: CASSYSSSGSGETQYF.

The table lists this clone with a count of one. The rearrangement links TRBV11-3 to TRBJ2-3; 14 bases match TRBD2. Germline loops: CDR1 SGHNT, CDR2 YENEEA. V shed 4 bases, J shed 5 bases, and the junction held 5 bases outside the gene matches. The CDR3 totals 16 residues. The CDR3 here is CASSSGLAGAGDTQYF. CDR3 DNA: TGTGCCAGCAGCTCGGGACTAGCGGGAGCGGGAGATACGCAGTATTTT.